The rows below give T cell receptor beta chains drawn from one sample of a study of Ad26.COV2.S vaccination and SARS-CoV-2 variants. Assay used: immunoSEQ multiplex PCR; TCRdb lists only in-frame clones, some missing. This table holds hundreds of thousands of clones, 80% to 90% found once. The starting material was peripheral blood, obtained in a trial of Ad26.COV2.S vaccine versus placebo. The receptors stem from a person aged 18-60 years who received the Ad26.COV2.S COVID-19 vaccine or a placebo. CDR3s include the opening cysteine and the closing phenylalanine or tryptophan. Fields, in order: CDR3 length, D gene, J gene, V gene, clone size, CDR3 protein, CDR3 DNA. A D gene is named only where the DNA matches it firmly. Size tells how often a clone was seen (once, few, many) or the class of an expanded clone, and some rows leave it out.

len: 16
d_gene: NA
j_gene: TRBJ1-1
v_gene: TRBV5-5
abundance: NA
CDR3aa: CASSPWGLRVSTEAFF
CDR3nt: TGTGCCAGCAGCCCGTGGGGGCTCCGGGTCTCCACTGAAGCTTTCTTT

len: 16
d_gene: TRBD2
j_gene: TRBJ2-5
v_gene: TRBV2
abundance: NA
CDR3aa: CASRLTSGRATETQYF
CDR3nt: TGTGCCAGCAGACTAACTAGCGGGAGGGCTACAGAGACCCAGTACTTC

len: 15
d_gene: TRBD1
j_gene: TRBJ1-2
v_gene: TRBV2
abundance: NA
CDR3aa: CASRPTGPTNYGYTF
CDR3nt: TGTGCCAGCAGACCGACAGGGCCCACTAACTATGGCTACACCTTC

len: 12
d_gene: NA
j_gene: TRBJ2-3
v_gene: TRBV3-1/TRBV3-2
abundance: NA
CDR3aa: CASSQDPDTQYF
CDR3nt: TGTGCCAGCAGCCAAGATCCAGATACGCAGTATTTT

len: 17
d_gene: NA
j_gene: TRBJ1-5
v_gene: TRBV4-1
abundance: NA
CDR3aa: CASSQDGAVLGNQPQHF
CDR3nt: TGCGCCAGCAGCCAAGACGGAGCAGTTCTTGGCAATCAGCCCCAGCATTTT

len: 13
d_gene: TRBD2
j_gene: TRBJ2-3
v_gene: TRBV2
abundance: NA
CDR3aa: CAGGRGGTDTQYF
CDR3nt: TGTGCCGGAGGGCGGGGGGGCACAGATACGCAGTATTTT

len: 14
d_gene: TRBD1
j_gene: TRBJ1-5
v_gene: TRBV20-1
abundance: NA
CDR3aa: CSASWTGFNQPQHF
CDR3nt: TGCAGTGCTAGTTGGACAGGATTCAATCAGCCCCAGCATTTT

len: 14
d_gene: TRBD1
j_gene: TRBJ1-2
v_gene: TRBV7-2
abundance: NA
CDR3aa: CASSLQGAGGGYTF
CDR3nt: TGTGCCAGCAGCTTACAGGGGGCGGGAGGTGGCTACACCTTC

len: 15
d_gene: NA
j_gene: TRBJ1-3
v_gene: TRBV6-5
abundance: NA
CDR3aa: CASSNLPGPGNTIYF
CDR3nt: TGTGCCAGCAGTAATCTTCCCGGGCCCGGAAACACCATATATTTT

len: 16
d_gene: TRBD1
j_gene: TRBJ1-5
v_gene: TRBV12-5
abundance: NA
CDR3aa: CASGSSRGRSNQPQHF
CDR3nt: TGTGCTAGTGGCTCCTCCAGGGGGCGAAGCAATCAGCCCCAGCATTTT

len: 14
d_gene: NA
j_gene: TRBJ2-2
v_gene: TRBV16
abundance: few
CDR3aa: CASSQSTRDGELFF
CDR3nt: TGTGCCAGCAGCCAATCGACAAGAGACGGGGAGCTGTTTTTT

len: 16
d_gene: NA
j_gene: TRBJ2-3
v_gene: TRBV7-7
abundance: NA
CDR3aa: CASSLGRQPGADTQYF
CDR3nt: TGTGCCAGCAGCTTAGGACGACAACCCGGGGCAGATACGCAGTATTTT

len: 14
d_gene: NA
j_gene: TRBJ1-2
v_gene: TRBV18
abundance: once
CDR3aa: CASSPGRVNYGYTF
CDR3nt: TGTGCCAGCTCACCGGGGAGGGTGAACTATGGCTACACCTTC

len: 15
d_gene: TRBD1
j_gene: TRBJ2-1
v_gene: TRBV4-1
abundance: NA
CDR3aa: CASSRPGQSDNEQFF
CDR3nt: TGCGCCAGCAGCCGCCCGGGACAGAGTGACAATGAGCAGTTCTTC

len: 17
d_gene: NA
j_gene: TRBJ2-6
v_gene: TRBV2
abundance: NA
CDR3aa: CASSFQKTSGKANVLTF
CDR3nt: TGTGCCAGCAGTTTCCAGAAAACCTCTGGTAAGGCCAACGTCCTGACTTTC

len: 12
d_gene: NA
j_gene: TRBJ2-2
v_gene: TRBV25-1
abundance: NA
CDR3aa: CASSVYTGELFF
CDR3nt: TGTGCCAGCAGTGTCTATACCGGGGAGCTGTTTTTT

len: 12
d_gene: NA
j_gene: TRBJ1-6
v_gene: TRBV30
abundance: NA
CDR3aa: CAWANTGGPLHF
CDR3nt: TGTGCCTGGGCGAATACAGGCGGACCCCTCCACTTT

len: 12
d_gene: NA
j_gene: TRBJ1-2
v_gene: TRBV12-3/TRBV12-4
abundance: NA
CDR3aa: CASSLWDFGYTF
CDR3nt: TGTGCCAGCAGTTTGTGGGATTTTGGCTACACCTTC

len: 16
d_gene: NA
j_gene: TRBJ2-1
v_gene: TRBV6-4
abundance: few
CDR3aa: CASSDSWGISRGEQFF
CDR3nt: TGTGCCAGCAGTGACTCATGGGGGATATCACGAGGGGAGCAGTTCTTC

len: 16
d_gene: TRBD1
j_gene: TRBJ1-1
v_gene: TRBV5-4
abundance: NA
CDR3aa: CASSSPGDRMNTEAFF
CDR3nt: TGTGCCAGCAGCTCACCCGGGGACAGGATGAACACTGAAGCTTTCTTT